Following are 3 T cell receptor beta chains from one sample sequenced in a study of cytomegalovirus exposure and HLA in healthy donors. The PCR had 60 Vbeta and 13 Jbeta primers. Profiled with immunoSEQ multiplex PCR; TCRdb holds only in-frame clones, not every one. The repertoire table contains 200,000 to 250,000 clones. The sequencing sample was made of PBMCs. Receptor source: a girl aged 2 to 9 in good health and CMV-seropositive.

This chain connects TRBV30 to TRBJ2-3; possibly TRBD2 for D (7 bases). Trimming took off 7 bases at V and 3 bases at J, with 26 bases between the two ends. Germline-derived CDR1 and CDR2 are GTSNPN and SVGIG (reference sequence). The CDR3 is 17 residues long. The CDR3, as DNA: TGTGCCTCAACATGGGGGGCGGGAGCGGGGAGGACAGATACGCAGTATTTT. Encoded protein: CASTWGAGAGRTDTQYF. Variable domain in full (rest from reference TRBV30 and TRBJ2-3): SQTIHQWPATLVQPVGSPLSLECTVEGTSNPNLYWYRQAAGRGLQLLFYSVGIGQISSEVPQNLSASRPQDRQFILSSKKLLLSDSGFYLCASTWGAGAGRTDTQYFGPGTRLTVL.

Remarks on this clone: One junction end disagrees with the germline gene, perhaps due to a read error. V gene TRBV7-7 combines with J gene TRBJ2-1, with D possibly being TRBD1 or TRBD2 (5 bases each). Germline values: CDR1 SSHAT, CDR2 FNYEAQ (reference sequence). CDR3 length equals 15 residues. CDR3 nucleotide sequence: TGTGCTAGCAGCTTAGGGACGGAGGAATACAATGAGCAGTTCTTC. Protein sequence: CASSLGTEEYNEQFF.

V is TRBV5-4 and J is TRBJ2-3; 8 bases map to TRBD2. This CDR3 contains 15 residues. V shed 4 bases, J shed 2 bases, and the junction held 6 bases outside the gene matches. CDR1 and CDR2 (germline): SGHNT, YYREEE (reference sequence). The CDR3 sequence is CASSRLAGPTDTQYF. The CDR3, as DNA: TGTGCCAGCAGCCGGTTAGCGGGGCCCACAGATACGCAGTATTTT.